Sequencing of this T cell receptor beta chain was carried out in a study of identical twins. Study-level findings and limits: Twin pairs had excess sharing that was weaker in beta out-of-frame sequences. Within monozygotic twins, out-of-frame TCR alpha sharing was underestimated by the models.

Germline loops: CDR1 MNHNS, CDR2 SASEGT. This CDR3 has 14 residues. V gave up 10 bases and J gave up 9 bases, with 22 bases separating them. This clonotype has at least ten counts. Its antigen is as yet unknown. A universal primer site was added by template switching, and unique molecular identifiers were carried by the cDNA. Each CDR3 protein gets one entry after TCRdb re-called the 5' RACE reads with MiXCR. The sample holds 420,000 or so distinct CDR3 sequences, 15% to 20% seen once. Sequencing used naive T cells sorted from blood. This TCR came from a man aged 50-60 years in good health. This chain links TRBV6-1 with TRBJ1-5; perhaps TRBD1 as D (6 bases). CDR3 protein: CATTRDNPTPPQHF. CDR3 DNA: TGTGCCACCACCCGGGACAACCCCACGCCGCCCCAGCATTTT.